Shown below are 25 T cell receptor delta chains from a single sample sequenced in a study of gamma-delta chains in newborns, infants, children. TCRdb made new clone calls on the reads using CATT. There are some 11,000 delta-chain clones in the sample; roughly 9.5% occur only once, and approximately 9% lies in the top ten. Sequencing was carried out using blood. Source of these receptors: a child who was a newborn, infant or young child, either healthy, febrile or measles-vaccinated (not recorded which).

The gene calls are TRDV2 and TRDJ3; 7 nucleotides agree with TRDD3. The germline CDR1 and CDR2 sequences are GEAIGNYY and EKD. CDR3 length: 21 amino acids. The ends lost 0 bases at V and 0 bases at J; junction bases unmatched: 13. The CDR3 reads CACDTGTGDPTRSWDTRQMFF. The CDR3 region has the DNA TGTGCCTGTGACACCGGTACTGGGGATCCAACCCGCTCCTGGGACACCCGACAGATGTTTTTC.

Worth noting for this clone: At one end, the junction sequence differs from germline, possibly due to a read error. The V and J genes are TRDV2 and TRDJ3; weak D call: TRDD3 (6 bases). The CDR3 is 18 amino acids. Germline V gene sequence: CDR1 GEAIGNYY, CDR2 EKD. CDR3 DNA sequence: TGTGCCTGTGACACCGCCGGGGGGAGCTCCTGGGACATCCGACAGATGTTTTTC. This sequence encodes CACDTAGGSSWDIRQMFF.

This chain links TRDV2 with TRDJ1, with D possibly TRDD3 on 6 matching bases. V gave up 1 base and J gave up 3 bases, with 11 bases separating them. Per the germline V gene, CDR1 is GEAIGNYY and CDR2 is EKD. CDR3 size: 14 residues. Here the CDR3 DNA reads TGTGCCTGTGACACTGGGGATCAACCCGATAAACTCATCTTT. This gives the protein CACDTGDQPDKLIF.

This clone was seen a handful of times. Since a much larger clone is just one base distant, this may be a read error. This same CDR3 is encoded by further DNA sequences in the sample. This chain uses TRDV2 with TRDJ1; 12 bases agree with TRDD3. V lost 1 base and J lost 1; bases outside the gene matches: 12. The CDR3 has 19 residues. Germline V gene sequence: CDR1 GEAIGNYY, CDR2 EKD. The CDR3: CACDTLKSGGYVPTDKLIF. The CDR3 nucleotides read TGTGCCTGTGACACTCTTAAATCTGGGGGATACGTGCCCACCGATAAACTCATCTTT.

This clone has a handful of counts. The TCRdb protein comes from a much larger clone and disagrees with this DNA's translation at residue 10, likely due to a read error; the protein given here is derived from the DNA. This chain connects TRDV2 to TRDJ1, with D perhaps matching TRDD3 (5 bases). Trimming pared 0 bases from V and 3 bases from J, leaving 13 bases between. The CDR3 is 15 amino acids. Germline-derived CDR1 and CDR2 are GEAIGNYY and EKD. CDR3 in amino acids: CACDTVGPYADKLIF. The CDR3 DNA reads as TGTGCCTGTGACACCGTGGGGCCGTACGCCGATAAACTCATCTTT.

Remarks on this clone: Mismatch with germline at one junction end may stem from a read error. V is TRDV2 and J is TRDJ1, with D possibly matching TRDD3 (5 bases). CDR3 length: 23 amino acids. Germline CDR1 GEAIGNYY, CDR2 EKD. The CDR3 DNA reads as TGTGCCTGTGACCGACTCGGAGGGGACCGAACCGAGGTTAACCCCTCGTACACTGATAGACTCATCTTT. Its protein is CACDRLGGDRTEVNPSYTDRLIF.

CDR3 DNA sequence: TGTGCCTGTGACGCCACTGGGGGTCCCAGCTCCTGGGACACCCGACAGATGTTTTTC. It codes for CACDATGGPSSWDTRQMFF. This chain connects TRDV2 to TRDJ3; 8 bases line up with TRDD3. The CDR3 totals 19 residues. The V gene end was trimmed by 3 bases and the J gene end by 0 bases; junction bases not matched to a gene: 9. Germline values: CDR1 GEAIGNYY, CDR2 EKD.

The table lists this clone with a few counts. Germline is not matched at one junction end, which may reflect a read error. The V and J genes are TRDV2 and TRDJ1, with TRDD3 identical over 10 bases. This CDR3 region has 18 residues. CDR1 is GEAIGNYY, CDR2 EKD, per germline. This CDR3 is CACGTLPTLLGDTDKLIF. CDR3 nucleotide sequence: TGTGCCTGTGGCACCTTACCAACATTACTGGGGGATACCGATAAACTCATCTTT.

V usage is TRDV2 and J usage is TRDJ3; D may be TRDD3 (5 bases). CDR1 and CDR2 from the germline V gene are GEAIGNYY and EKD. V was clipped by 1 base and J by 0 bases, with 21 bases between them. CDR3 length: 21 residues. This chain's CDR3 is CACDTEWRDGGASWDTRQMFF. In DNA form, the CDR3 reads TGTGCCTGTGACACGGAGTGGAGGGACGGTGGGGCCTCCTGGGACACCCGACAGATGTTTTTC.

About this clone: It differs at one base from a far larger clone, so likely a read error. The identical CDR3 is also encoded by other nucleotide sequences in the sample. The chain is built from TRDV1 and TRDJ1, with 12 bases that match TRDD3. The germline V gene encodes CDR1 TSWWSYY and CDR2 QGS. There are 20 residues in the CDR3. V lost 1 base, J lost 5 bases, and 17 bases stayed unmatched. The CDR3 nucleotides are TGTGCTCTTGGGGAACCTCCGGTCCCCGGTACTGGGGGATACCCTGATAAACTCATCTTT. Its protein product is CALGEPPVPGTGGYPDKLIF.

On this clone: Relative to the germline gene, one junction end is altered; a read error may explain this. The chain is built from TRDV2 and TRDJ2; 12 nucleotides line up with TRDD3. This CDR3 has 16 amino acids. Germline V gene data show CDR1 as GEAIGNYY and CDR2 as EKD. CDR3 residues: CACDVLGDTLIAQLFF. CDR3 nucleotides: TGTGCCTGTGACGTACTGGGGGATACTTTGATAGCACAACTCTTCTTT.

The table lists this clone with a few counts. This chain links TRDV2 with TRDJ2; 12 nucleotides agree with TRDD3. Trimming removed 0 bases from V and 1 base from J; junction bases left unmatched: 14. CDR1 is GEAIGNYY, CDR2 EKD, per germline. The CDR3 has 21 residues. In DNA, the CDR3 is TGTGCCTGTGACACCGTGGCTGGGGGATACGGACCGGGGGTTTTGACAGCACAACTCTTCTTT. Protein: CACDTVAGGYGPGVLTAQLFF.

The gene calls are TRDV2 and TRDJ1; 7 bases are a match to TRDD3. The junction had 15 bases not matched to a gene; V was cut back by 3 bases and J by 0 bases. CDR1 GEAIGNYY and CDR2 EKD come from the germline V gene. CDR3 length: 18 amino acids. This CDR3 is CACDAVLVGDQYTDKLIF. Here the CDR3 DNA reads TGTGCCTGTGACGCTGTTCTAGTGGGGGACCAGTACACCGATAAACTCATCTTT.

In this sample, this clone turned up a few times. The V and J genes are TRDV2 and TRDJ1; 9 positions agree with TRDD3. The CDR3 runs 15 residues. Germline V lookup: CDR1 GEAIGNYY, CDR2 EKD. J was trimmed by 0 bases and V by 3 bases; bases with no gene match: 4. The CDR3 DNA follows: TGTGCCTGTGACTTACTGGGGGACTACACCGATAAACTCATCTTT. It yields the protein CACDLLGDYTDKLIF.

The chain's CDR3 is CALGPHLSYSLLPTDKLIF. The CDR3 DNA follows: TGTGCTCTTGGGCCGCATCTTTCCTACTCCTTACTGCCCACCGATAAACTCATCTTT. The chain employs TRDV1 and TRDJ1, with 7 bases aligning to TRDD2. The CDR3 has 19 amino acids. Germline-derived CDR1 and CDR2 are TSWWSYY and QGS. The V gene end was trimmed by 5 bases and the J gene end by 1 base; junction bases not matched to a gene: 19.

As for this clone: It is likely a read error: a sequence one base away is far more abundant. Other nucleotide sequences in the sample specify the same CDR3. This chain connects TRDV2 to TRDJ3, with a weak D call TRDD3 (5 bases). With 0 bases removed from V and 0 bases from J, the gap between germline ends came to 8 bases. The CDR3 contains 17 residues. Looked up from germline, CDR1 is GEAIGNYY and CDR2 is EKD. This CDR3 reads CACDTVLGSWDTRQMFF. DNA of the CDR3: TGTGCCTGTGACACCGTGCTGGGCTCCTGGGACACCCGACAGATGTTTTTC.

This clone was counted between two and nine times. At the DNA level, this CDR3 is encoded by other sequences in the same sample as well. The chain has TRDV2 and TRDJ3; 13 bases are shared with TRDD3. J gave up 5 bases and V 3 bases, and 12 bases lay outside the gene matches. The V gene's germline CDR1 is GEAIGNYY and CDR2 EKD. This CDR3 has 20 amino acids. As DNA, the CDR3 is TGTGCCTGTGACTCATTACTGGGGGATACGCCGGAGGGGGACACCCGACAGATGTTTTTC. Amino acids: CACDSLLGDTPEGDTRQMFF.

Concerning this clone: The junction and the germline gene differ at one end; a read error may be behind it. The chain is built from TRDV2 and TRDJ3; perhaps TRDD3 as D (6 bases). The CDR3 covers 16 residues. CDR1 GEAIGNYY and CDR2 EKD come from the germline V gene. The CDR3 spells CACEGISSWDTRHMFF. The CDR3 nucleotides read TGTGCCTGTGAAGGGATAAGCTCCTGGGACACCCGACATATGTTTTTC.

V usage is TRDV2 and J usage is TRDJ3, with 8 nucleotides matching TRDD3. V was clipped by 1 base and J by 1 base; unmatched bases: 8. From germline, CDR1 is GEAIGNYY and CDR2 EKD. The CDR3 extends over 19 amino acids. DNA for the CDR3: TGTGCCTGTGACACAATCTCTGCTGGGGGATCCTGGGACACCCGACAGATGTTTTTC. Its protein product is CACDTISAGGSWDTRQMFF.

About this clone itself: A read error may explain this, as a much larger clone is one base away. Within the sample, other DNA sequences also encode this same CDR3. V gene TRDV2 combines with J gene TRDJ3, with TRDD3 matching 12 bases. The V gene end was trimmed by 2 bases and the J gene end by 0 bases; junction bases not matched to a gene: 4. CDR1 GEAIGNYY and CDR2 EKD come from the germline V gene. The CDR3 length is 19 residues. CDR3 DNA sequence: TGTGCCTGTGACATACTGGGGGATACCGGCTCCTGGGACACCCGACAGATGTTTTTC. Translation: CACDILGDTGSWDTRQMFF.

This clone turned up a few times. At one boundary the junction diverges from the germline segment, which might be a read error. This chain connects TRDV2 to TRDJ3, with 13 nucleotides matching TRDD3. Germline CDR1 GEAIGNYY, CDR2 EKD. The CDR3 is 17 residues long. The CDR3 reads CACDTVLGDTDTRQVFF. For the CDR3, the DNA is TGTGCCTGTGACACCGTACTGGGGGATACGGACACCCGACAGGTGTTTTTC.

CDR3 sequence reads: CACDTVERWGTPDYTDKLIF. The DNA of the CDR3 is TGTGCCTGTGACACGGTCGAGCGCTGGGGGACCCCTGATTACACCGATAAACTCATCTTT. The V and J genes are TRDV2 and TRDJ1; 8 nucleotides align to TRDD3. Germline V CDR1 and CDR2: GEAIGNYY, EKD. The CDR3 has 20 residues. V trimming: 1 base; J trimming: 0 bases; junction bases outside the gene matches: 18.

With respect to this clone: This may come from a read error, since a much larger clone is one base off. The CDR3 reads CACDTLGATDKLIF. CDR3 bases: TGTGCCTGTGACACCCTGGGGGCCACCGATAAACTCATCTTT. The V and J genes are TRDV2 and TRDJ1; 7 positions match TRDD3. Trimming at V came to 0 bases and at J to 1 base, leaving 1 base not matched to a gene. There are 14 residues in the CDR3. Per germline, CDR1 GEAIGNYY and CDR2 EKD.

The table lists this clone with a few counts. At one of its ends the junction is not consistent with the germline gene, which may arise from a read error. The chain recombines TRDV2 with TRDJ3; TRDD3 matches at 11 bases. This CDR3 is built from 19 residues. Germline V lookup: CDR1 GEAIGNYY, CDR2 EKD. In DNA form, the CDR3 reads TGTGCCTGTGACACCGGCTGGGGGATACAAGCCTGGGACGCCCGACAGATGTTTTTC. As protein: CACDTGWGIQAWDARQMFF.

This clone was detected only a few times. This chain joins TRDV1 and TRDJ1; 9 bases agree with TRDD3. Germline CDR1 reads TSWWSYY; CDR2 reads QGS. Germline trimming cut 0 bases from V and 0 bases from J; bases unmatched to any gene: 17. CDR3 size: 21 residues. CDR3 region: CALGELASSYWGNRHTDKLIF. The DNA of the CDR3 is TGTGCTCTTGGGGAACTAGCTTCCTCGTACTGGGGGAATCGGCACACCGATAAACTCATCTTT.